This T cell receptor (beta chain) was identified during a study of tissue T cells after allogeneic stem cell transplantation. Findings and caveats of the study: Limitations included a small, clinically heterogeneous cohort and limited sampling depth.

The J segment lost 11 bases and the V segment lost 5 bases, leaving 7 bases of the junction unmatched. From germline, CDR1 is SEHNR and CDR2 FQNEAQ (reference sequence). The CDR3 consists of 14 residues. This research-autopsy study prospectively enrolled adult allogeneic hematopoietic cell transplant recipients with steroid-refractory graft-versus-host disease. Clones were read by immunoSEQ multiplex PCR, and TCRdb kept only the in-frame ones, dropping some. The sample shows roughly 3,100 clones, around two thirds of them seen only once. Comments on this clone: Antigen: not known.

The chain uses TRBV7-9 and TRBJ1-6, with 9 bases that match TRBD1. The sample consisted of descending colon tissue, taken at autopsy. The origin of this receptor is a male patient at least 60 years old with steroid-refractory graft-versus-host disease after an allogeneic stem cell transplant. Among the T cells, some may be from the graft donor. DNA for the CDR3: TGTGCCAGCAGCCAAGGACAGGGGAGCACACCCCTCCACTTT. Its protein product is CASSQGQGSTPLHF.